The 30 T cell receptor beta chains below all came from one sample that was sequenced in a study of cytomegalovirus exposure and HLA in healthy donors. With 60 Vbeta and 13 Jbeta primers, the PCR was carried out. Profiled with immunoSEQ multiplex PCR; TCRdb holds only in-frame clones, not every one. The sample includes around 170,000 clones, around 81% of them seen just once. The source material was PBMCs. The receptor set was obtained from a man aged 40-49 years in good health and CMV-seronegative.

The chain uses TRBV7-2 and TRBJ1-2, with TRBD1 identical over 7 bases. This CDR3 contains 14 residues. CDR1 SGHTA and CDR2 FQGNSA come from the germline V gene. V trimming: 5 bases; J trimming: 8 bases; junction bases outside the gene matches: 11. The CDR3 nucleotides read TGTGCCAGCAGCGGAAGAAGACAGGGTTCGGGCTACACCTTC. It encodes CASSGRRQGSGYTF. Using reference TRBV7-2 and TRBJ1-2 for the parts outside the CDR3, the full variable domain is GAGVSQSPSNKVTEKGKDVELRCDPISGHTALYWYRQSLGQGLEFLIYFQGNSAPDKSGLPSDRFSAERTGGSVSTLTIQRTQQEDSAVYLCASSGRRQGSGYTFGSGTRLTVV.

V usage is TRBV6-5 and J usage is TRBJ2-7; the D gene is possibly TRBD2 (6 bases). Trimming took 8 bases from V and 0 from J, leaving 14 bases between them. The CDR3 has 14 residues. Germline V gene lookup returns CDR1 MNHEY and CDR2 SVGAGI. This CDR3 reads CASGGGMSSYEQYF. DNA of the CDR3: TGTGCCAGCGGAGGCGGGATGAGCTCCTACGAGCAGTACTTC.

The chain carries TRBV5-1 and TRBJ1-1, with D possibly TRBD1 on 6 matching bases. The CDR3 sequence is 15 residues long. The V gene lost 2 bases and the J gene lost 3 bases, with 14 bases spanning the gap. Germline V gives CDR1 SGHRS, CDR2 YFSETQ. The CDR3 sequence: CASSLQGESDTEAFF. In nucleotides, the CDR3 is TGCGCCAGCAGCTTACAGGGAGAGTCGGACACTGAAGCTTTCTTT.

The V call is TRBV21-1, the J call TRBJ2-1; the table's D call TRBD2 went unverified against the DNA. TRBV21-1 is shown as a pseudogene. This CDR3 is built from 18 residues. CDR3 coding DNA: TGTGCCAGCAGCAAGGGAGGTAATCCTAGCGGGAACTCCAATGAGCAGTTCTTC. Its protein product is CASSKGGNPSGNSNEQFF.

V usage is TRBV5-4 and J usage is TRBJ2-2; D remains ambiguous. CDR3 length: 15 residues. V was shortened by 5 bases and J by 0 bases, with 11 bases between the two germline ends. Per the germline V gene, CDR1 is SGHNT and CDR2 is YYREEE (reference sequence). This CDR3 reads CASRPLAPNTGELFF. The CDR3 DNA follows: TGTGCCAGCAGACCGCTCGCGCCGAACACCGGGGAGCTGTTTTTT. The full variable domain, with the rest looked up from reference TRBV5-4 and TRBJ2-2, is ETGVTQSPTHLIKTRGQQVTLRCSSQSGHNTVSWYQQALGQGPQFIFQYYREEENGRGNFPPRFSGLQFPNYSSELNVNALELDDSALYLCASRPLAPNTGELFFGEGSRLTVL.

This rearrangement joins TRBV19 to TRBJ2-1, with 8 nucleotides matching TRBD2. The germline gives CDR1 LNHDA, CDR2 SQIVND (reference sequence). V lost 10 bases, J lost 8 bases, and 28 bases stayed unmatched. This CDR3 is built from 19 residues. The CDR3, as DNA: TGTGCCACGAGAAGGGCCGGGGCGGGAGGAAGTTGGGAGCCGGATGAGCAGTTCTTC. Amino acids: CATRRAGAGGSWEPDEQFF. Full variable domain (missing parts from reference TRBV19 and TRBJ2-1): DGGITQSPKYLFRKEGQNVTLSCEQNLNHDAMYWYRQDPGQGLRLIYYSQIVNDFQKGDIAEGYSVSREKKESFPLTVTSAQKNPTAFYLCATRRAGAGGSWEPDEQFFGPGTRLTVL.

This chain connects TRBV7-8 to TRBJ1-3, with D possibly TRBD1 on 5 matching bases. The CDR3 length is 17 residues. Looked up from germline, CDR1 is SGHVS and CDR2 is FQNEAQ. V lost 5 bases to trimming and J lost 0 bases, with 17 bases between them. The CDR3 sequence: CASSPFSGGISGNTIYF. CDR3 DNA: TGTGCCAGCAGCCCCTTCTCCGGGGGGATCTCTGGAAACACCATATATTTT.

This clone has just one count. This chain connects TRBV7-7 to TRBJ2-3; 8 bases are a match to TRBD2. There are 15 residues in the CDR3. V dropped 5 bases and J dropped 3; count of bases not matched to a gene: 7. Looked up from germline, CDR1 is SSHAT and CDR2 is FNYEAQ (reference sequence). CDR3 protein: CASSRTSSWTDTQYF. The CDR3 DNA is TGTGCCAGCAGCAGGACTAGCAGTTGGACAGATACGCAGTATTTT.

The CDR3 loop is CASSLRPGRAYEQFF. CDR3 nucleotides: TGTGCCAGCAGCCTACGTCCTGGGAGGGCCTATGAGCAGTTCTTC. J is TRBJ2-1 and V is TRBV7-2; 7 bases match TRBD2. The ends lost 5 bases at V and 8 bases at J; junction bases unmatched: 12. CDR3 length equals 15 residues. Germline loops: CDR1 SGHTA, CDR2 FQGNSA.

This clone was found a few times. At one of its ends the junction is not consistent with the germline gene, which may arise from a read error. The chain uses TRBV6-1 and TRBJ1-3; D call uncertain. The CDR3 spans 15 residues. Germline V CDR1 and CDR2: MNHNS, SASEGT. Written as DNA, the CDR3 is TGTGCCAGCAGTGAAGCCGAGGGAACTGGAAACACTATATATTTT. Protein product: CASSEAEGTGNTIYF.

This chain connects TRBV5-1 to TRBJ2-1, with 14 positions matching TRBD2. V was pared by 7 bases and J by 7 bases, with 10 bases of the junction left unmatched. In germline, CDR1 is SGHRS, CDR2 YFSETQ. This CDR3 region has 16 residues. This chain's CDR3 is CASGTSGGQFGNEQFF. Written as DNA, the CDR3 is TGCGCCAGCGGGACTAGCGGGGGTCAATTTGGAAATGAGCAGTTCTTC.

This clone appeared a few times. This chain joins TRBV5-1 and TRBJ2-7; D possibly corresponds to TRBD1 (6 bases). The CDR3 runs 14 residues. The germline V gene encodes CDR1 SGHRS and CDR2 YFSETQ. Trimming pared 7 bases from V and 0 bases from J, leaving 14 bases between. CDR3 DNA: TGCGCCAGCCAAAGGACAGCTAGCTCCTACGAGCAGTACTTC. Amino acids: CASQRTASSYEQYF.

The table lists this clone with a few counts. The chain combines TRBV10-3 with TRBJ2-1; D uncertain. Looked up from germline, CDR1 is ENHRY and CDR2 is SYGVKD. CDR3 length: 11 amino acids. V lost 0 bases and J lost 10, with 4 bases in between. CDR3 region: CAISESTEQFF. The CDR3 DNA sequence: TGTGCCATCAGTGAGTCAACAGAGCAGTTCTTC.

Only a few counts were recorded for this clone. This rearrangement joins TRBV27 to TRBJ1-1; D is undetermined. Trimming shortened V by 5 bases and J by 4 bases, and 11 bases separated the two germline ends. Germline assignment: CDR1 MNHEY and CDR2 SMNVEV (reference sequence). The CDR3 length is 13 residues. CDR3 sequence reads: CASSRTAATEAFF. The CDR3 bases are TGTGCCAGCAGTCGAACAGCAGCCACTGAAGCTTTCTTT.

The CDR3 region has the DNA TGCGCCAGCAGCCAAGGGGTACAGGGGCAGACTAACTATGGCTACACCTTC. Residues: CASSQGVQGQTNYGYTF. V gene TRBV4-3 combines with J gene TRBJ1-2; TRBD1 matches 7 bases. The V and J ends lost 1 base and 0 bases, in that order; junction bases with no gene match: 8. Looked up from germline, CDR1 is LGHNA and CDR2 is YSLEER. This CDR3 has 17 amino acids.

The chain recombines TRBV20-1 with TRBJ1-2; a possible D gene is TRBD1 (5 bases). V dropped 4 bases and J dropped 12 bases, with 15 bases sitting between them. The CDR3 contains 11 residues. Germline loops: CDR1 DFQATT, CDR2 SNEGSKA (reference sequence). CDR3 sequence reads: CSATPDRVHTF. CDR3 DNA: TGCAGTGCTACCCCCGACAGAGTGCACACCTTC.

This clone was seen just once. The chain links TRBV7-9 to TRBJ2-2; 8 bases are a match to TRBD1. The V gene end was trimmed by 5 bases and the J gene end by 1 base; junction bases not matched to a gene: 6. Germline V gene data show CDR1 as SEHNR and CDR2 as FQNEAQ (reference sequence). CDR3 length equals 16 residues. As DNA, the CDR3 is TGTGCCAGCAGCCTCGGACAGGGTGGGAACACCGGGGAGCTGTTTTTT. This sequence encodes CASSLGQGGNTGELFF.

The CDR3 nucleotides are TGTGCCAGTAGCGACGGACTAGCGGGAAATAATGAGCAGTTCTTC. Protein product: CASSDGLAGNNEQFF. J is TRBJ2-1 and V is TRBV19, with 12 bases identical to TRBD2. Germline V gene data show CDR1 as LNHDA and CDR2 as SQIVND (reference sequence). The CDR3 sequence is 15 residues long. V lost 6 bases, J lost 7 bases, and 7 bases stayed unmatched.

The chain couples TRBV7-8 to TRBJ2-3; D is unclear. Trimming removed 1 base at V and 0 bases at J, with 11 bases between. Germline loops: CDR1 SGHVS, CDR2 FQNEAQ. The CDR3 has 16 amino acids. DNA of the CDR3: TGTGCCAGCAGCTTAGTGGTGGGCGCTAGCACAGATACGCAGTATTTT. It translates to CASSLVVGASTDTQYF.

This chain joins TRBV10-3 and TRBJ2-3; 8 bases agree with TRBD2. Losses at the gene ends were 3 bases for V and 3 bases for J; bases not matched to a gene: 8. The CDR3 runs 16 residues. Looked up from germline, CDR1 is ENHRY and CDR2 is SYGVKD. CDR3 DNA: TGTGCCATCAGTGACTTGAGCGGGAGTACGACAGATACGCAGTATTTT. Its protein product is CAISDLSGSTTDTQYF.

The chain has TRBV7-2 and TRBJ2-3; weak D call: TRBD2 (5 bases). The CDR3 is 17 residues long. Germline CDR1 is SGHTA and CDR2 is FQGNSA. Deletions cut 1 base from V and 2 bases from J, with 16 bases between. The CDR3 region has the DNA TGTGCCAGCAGCTTAGGTTATCTAGCTGGATTCACAGATACGCAGTATTTT. It encodes CASSLGYLAGFTDTQYF.

The chain recombines TRBV5-1 with TRBJ2-5; D gene uncertain. The J call may be incorrect, as the DNA end agrees better with TRBJ2-7. Germline CDR1 and CDR2: SGHRS and YFSETQ. This CDR3 comprises 14 residues. The CDR3 spells CASSLGPSSYEQYF. The CDR3 DNA sequence: TGCGCCAGCAGCTTGGGTCCTAGTTCCTACGAGCAGTACTTC.

The chain has TRBV19 and TRBJ1-2, with unresolved D. Trimming took off 0 bases at V and 6 bases at J, with 17 bases between the two ends. Germline loops: CDR1 LNHDA, CDR2 SQIVND (reference sequence). The CDR3 contains 16 residues. In nucleotides, the CDR3 is TGTGCCAGTAGTATAGATGTCTCGGCGGCGGGTAATGGCTACACCTTC. It yields the protein CASSIDVSAAGNGYTF.

The rearrangement uses TRBV18 and TRBJ1-6, with 7 bases that match TRBD1. The CDR3 loop spans 16 amino acids. V gave up 4 bases and J gave up 4 bases; unmatched junction bases: 7. The V gene's germline CDR1 is KGHSH and CDR2 LQKENI. CDR3 bases: TGTGCCAGCTCACGGTCGACAGGGTCTTATAATTCACCCCTCCACTTT. It encodes CASSRSTGSYNSPLHF.

This chain joins TRBV5-1 and TRBJ2-1; TRBD1 matches 10 bases. Losses at the gene ends were 5 bases for V and 1 base for J; bases not matched to a gene: 3. This CDR3 contains 15 residues. Germline CDR1 is SGHRS and CDR2 is YFSETQ. CDR3 bases: TGCGCCAGCAGAAGGACAGGGGGATCCTACAATGAGCAGTTCTTC. Protein: CASRRTGGSYNEQFF.

This chain connects TRBV19 to TRBJ1-1; unclear D gene. V was clipped by 7 bases and J by 1 base, with 10 bases between them. Germline values: CDR1 LNHDA, CDR2 SQIVND (reference sequence). The length of the CDR3 is 13 residues. CDR3 in amino acids: CASTQDSNTEAFF. CDR3 nucleotides: TGTGCCAGTACCCAGGATTCGAACACTGAAGCTTTCTTT.

The V call is TRBV7-2, the J call TRBJ2-7, with 7 bases fitting TRBD2. CDR3 length: 14 residues. Looked up from germline, CDR1 is SGHTA and CDR2 is FQGNSA. The V segment lost 3 bases and the J segment 4 bases; nucleotides outside the gene matches: 6. The CDR3 nucleotides read TGTGCCAGCAGCTTGGGAGGGGCCTTATACGAGCAGTACTTC. Translating it yields CASSLGGALYEQYF.

The V and J genes are TRBV15 and TRBJ1-3; D call uncertain. Germline lookup yields CDR1 LNHNV and CDR2 YYDKDF (reference sequence). This CDR3 comprises 15 residues. The germline V and J ends were trimmed by 4 bases and 4 bases, with 14 bases remaining between them. The CDR3 spells CATSIEAQRGNTIYF. The CDR3, as DNA: TGTGCCACCAGCATCGAGGCCCAAAGGGGAAACACCATATATTTT.

The rearrangement uses TRBV15 and TRBJ2-5, with 7 nucleotides matching TRBD2. This CDR3 region has 15 residues. The ends lost 0 bases at V and 0 bases at J; junction bases unmatched: 1. The germline V gene has CDR1 LNHNV and CDR2 YYDKDF (reference sequence). The CDR3 DNA reads TGTGCCACCAGCAGAGAAGGGAGGGACCAAGAGACCCAGTACTTC. It translates to CATSREGRDQETQYF.

V gene TRBV7-6 combines with J gene TRBJ2-7; 10 nucleotides line up with TRBD1. The V segment lost 4 bases and the J segment 3 bases; nucleotides outside the gene matches: 9. The germline V gene has CDR1 SGHVS and CDR2 FNYEAQ. This CDR3 is built from 16 residues. The chain's CDR3 is CASSSSGQGVIYEQYF. CDR3 sequence (DNA): TGTGCCAGCAGCTCATCCGGACAGGGGGTAATCTACGAGCAGTACTTC.